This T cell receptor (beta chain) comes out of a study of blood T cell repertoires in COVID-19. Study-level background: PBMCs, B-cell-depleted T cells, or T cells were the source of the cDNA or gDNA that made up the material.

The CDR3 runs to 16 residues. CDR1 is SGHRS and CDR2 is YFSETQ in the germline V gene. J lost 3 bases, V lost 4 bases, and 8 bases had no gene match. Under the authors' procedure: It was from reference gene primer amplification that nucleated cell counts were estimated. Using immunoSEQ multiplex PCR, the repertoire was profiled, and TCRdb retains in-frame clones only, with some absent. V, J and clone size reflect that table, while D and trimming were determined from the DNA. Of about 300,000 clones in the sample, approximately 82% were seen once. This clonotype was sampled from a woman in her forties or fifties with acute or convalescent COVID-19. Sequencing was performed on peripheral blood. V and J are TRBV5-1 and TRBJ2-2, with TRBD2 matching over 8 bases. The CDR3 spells CASSDPGLGYTGELFF. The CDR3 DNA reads TGCGCCAGCAGCGACCCGGGACTAGGGTACACCGGGGAGCTGTTTTTT.